The 29 T cell receptor beta chains below come from one sample, sequenced in a study of blood T cells in healthy people across ages. A second PCR, run for roughly 7 to 11 cycles, used a sample-barcoded 5' primer plus a J-beta primer mix. TCRdb ran MiXCR on the 5' RACE reads and lists one entry per CDR3 protein. Among roughly 700,000 distinct CDR3 sequences, about 34% were seen once, and the ten largest hold 15%. The sequencing sample was made of blood. The receptors come from a woman over 75 in good health.

This clonotype was seen repeatedly, ten times or more. The chain is built from TRBV24-1 and TRBJ1-2; no reliable D call. Germline V gene sequence: CDR1 KGHDR, CDR2 SFDVKD. Trimming took 5 bases from V and 5 from J, leaving 11 bases between them. This CDR3 is built from 13 residues. The chain's CDR3 is CATSAAGFYGYTF. For the CDR3, the DNA is TGTGCCACCAGTGCCGCGGGATTTTATGGCTACACCTTC.

This clonotype was counted only a few times. A much larger clone sits a single nucleotide away, making a read error possible. The V and J genes are TRBV7-2 and TRBJ2-1; the match to TRBD2 covers 13 bases. The junction had 8 bases not matched to a gene; V was cut back by 2 bases and J by 13 bases. The germline CDR1 and CDR2 sequences are SGHTA and FQGNSA. The CDR3 extends over 15 amino acids. The CDR3 region is CASSLTSGGAETQFF. For the CDR3, the DNA is TGTGCCAGCAGCTTAACTAGCGGGGGGGCGGAGACCCAGTTCTTC.

The CDR3 region has the DNA TGCGCCAGCAGCTTGGATACAGGGTTGGAGACCCAGTACTTC. Amino acids: CASSLDTGLETQYF. The rearrangement uses TRBV5-1 and TRBJ2-7; possible D gene TRBD1, 6 bases. The tail of the sequence fits TRBJ2-5 better, so the J call may be wrong. Germline V gene sequence: CDR1 SGHRS, CDR2 YFSETQ. The CDR3 is 14 amino acids.

As for this clonotype: A clone one base away is much larger, so this may be a read error. The chain links TRBV20-1 to TRBJ2-1; a possible D gene is TRBD2 (7 bases). This CDR3 comprises 14 residues. Germline CDR1 DFQATT, CDR2 SNEGSKA (reference sequence). Trimming removed 0 bases at V and 12 bases at J, with 18 bases between. Here the CDR3 DNA reads TGCAGTGCTAGAGATAGTGGGGGGGGCTGGACGCAGTTCTTC. It is translated as CSARDSGGGWTQFF.

V usage is TRBV11-2 and J usage is TRBJ2-1, with 8 bases aligning to TRBD1. Losses at the gene ends were 5 bases for V and 5 bases for J; bases not matched to a gene: 5. The V gene's germline CDR1 is SGHAT and CDR2 FQNNGV. This CDR3 has 14 residues. The CDR3 DNA reads as TGTGCCAGCAGCGTCTACAGGGGGGACAATGAGCAGTTCTTC. It encodes CASSVYRGDNEQFF.

This clonotype was seen repeatedly, ten times or more. The chain recombines TRBV6-2 or TRBV6-3 with TRBJ2-7, with a weak D call TRBD1 (6 bases). The CDR3 sequence is 14 residues long. CDR1 is MNHEY, CDR2 SVGEGT, per germline. The germline V and J ends were trimmed by 0 bases and 0 bases, with 6 bases remaining between them. CDR3 protein: CASSYSDSSYEQYF. CDR3 DNA: TGTGCCAGCAGTTACTCGGACAGCTCCTACGAGCAGTACTTC.

The sample holds many counts of this clonotype. This chain joins TRBV28 and TRBJ2-1; 9 positions match TRBD1. CDR1 and CDR2 (germline): MDHEN, SYDVKM. Unmatched junction bases numbered 6, after V lost 5 bases and J lost 4 bases. CDR3 length: 15 amino acids. CDR3 protein: CASSDRGKPYNEQFF. The CDR3 DNA reads TGTGCCAGCAGTGACAGGGGGAAACCTTACAATGAGCAGTTCTTC.

This clonotype was detected ten times or more. This chain joins TRBV3-1 and TRBJ2-3; TRBD2 matches 10 bases. The V and J ends lost 2 bases and 5 bases, in that order; junction bases with no gene match: 7. This CDR3 has 16 residues. Germline V gives CDR1 LGHDT, CDR2 YNNKEL (reference sequence). CDR3 in DNA: TGTGCCAGCAGCCAACCAGCAAGCGGGGGGGGAGATACGCAGTATTTT. Translation: CASSQPASGGGDTQYF.

To note about this clonotype: A much larger clone lies a single base off, so this may be a read error. The chain employs TRBV9 and TRBJ2-7; 8 positions match TRBD1. With V trimmed by 3 bases and J by 6 bases, 11 bases remained unmatched. This CDR3 comprises 15 residues. The germline V gene encodes CDR1 SGDLS and CDR2 YYNGEE. CDR3 sequence: CASSAGQGPPCEQYF. In nucleotides, the CDR3 is TGTGCCAGCAGCGCCGGACAGGGTCCCCCCTGCGAGCAGTACTTC.

This chain uses TRBV7-3 with TRBJ2-2; 10 bases match TRBD2. The CDR3 runs to 15 residues. CDR1 is SGHTA, CDR2 FQGTGA, per germline. J gave up 4 bases and V 6 bases, and 5 bases lay outside the gene matches. The chain's CDR3 is CASRGSSGGTGELFF. Written as DNA, the CDR3 is TGTGCCAGCAGGGGGTCTAGCGGGGGCACCGGGGAGCTGTTTTTT.

This clonotype was seen a few times. The chain has TRBV5-1 and TRBJ2-2; D unresolved. The CDR3 runs 15 residues. The ends were cut back, 4 bases at V and 3 bases at J, with 13 bases in the middle. The V gene's germline CDR1 is SGHRS and CDR2 YFSETQ. Written as DNA, the CDR3 is TGCGCCAGCAGCGTACGCACCTGGGACACCGGGGAGCTGTTTTTT. It encodes CASSVRTWDTGELFF.

Comment on this clonotype: A read error may explain this, as a much larger clone is one base away. V gene TRBV20-1 combines with J gene TRBJ2-7; perhaps TRBD2 as D (6 bases). The CDR3 loop spans 15 amino acids. Trimming shortened V by 0 bases and J by 5 bases, and 17 bases separated the two germline ends. Germline assignment: CDR1 DFQATT and CDR2 SNEGSKA (reference sequence). The CDR3 region has the DNA TGCAGTGCTAGAGACCGCGGGGCAGGTTTCGACGAGCAGTACTTC. It is translated as CSARDRGAGFDEQYF.

This clonotype was counted a few times. V gene TRBV6-2 or TRBV6-3 combines with J gene TRBJ1-1; no definite D call. Germline CDR1 is MNHEY and CDR2 is SVGEGT. The CDR3 has 11 amino acids. V gave up 5 bases and J gave up 6 bases, with 7 bases separating them. The CDR3 nucleotides read TGTGCCAGCAGTCGGAATCCTGAAGCTTTCTTT. It translates to CASSRNPEAFF.

The table lists this clonotype with a few counts. V and J are TRBV3-1 and TRBJ1-1; a possible D gene is TRBD1 (5 bases). Trimming left V 4 bases short and J 5 bases short, with 17 bases between. Per the germline V gene, CDR1 is LGHDT and CDR2 is YNNKEL (reference sequence). The CDR3 extends over 15 amino acids. CDR3 coding DNA: TGTGCCAGCAGCCCCCTTTCGTCCGGGGCGACTGAAGCTTTCTTT. This codes for CASSPLSSGATEAFF.

This clonotype was counted ten times or more. CDR3: CASSPGGTYEQFF. Written as DNA, the CDR3 is TGTGCCAGCTCACCCGGGGGCACGTATGAGCAGTTCTTC. The rearrangement uses TRBV18 and TRBJ2-1; either TRBD1 or TRBD2 may fit D (6 bases each). The germline V gene has CDR1 KGHSH and CDR2 LQKENI. V was shortened by 3 bases and J by 8 bases, with 11 bases between the two germline ends. This CDR3 has 13 residues. Variable domain in full (rest from reference TRBV18 and TRBJ2-1): NAGVMQNPRHLVRRRGQEARLRCSPMKGHSHVYWYRQLPEEGLKFMVYLQKENIIDESGMPKERFSAEFPKEGPSILRIQQVVRGDSAAYFCASSPGGTYEQFFGPGTRLTVL.

A few counts support this clonotype. This chain uses TRBV6-6 with TRBJ1-5, with D possibly matching TRBD1 (5 bases). The V end was cut by 8 bases, the J end by 7 bases, with 21 bases between. The V gene's germline CDR1 is MNHNY and CDR2 SVGAGI (reference sequence). This CDR3 spans 15 amino acids. The CDR3 bases are TGTGCCAGCGGTGACGTGGGGGGAGGAAGGCAGCCCCAGCATTTT. It encodes CASGDVGGGRQPQHF.

The chain uses TRBV30 and TRBJ2-7, with D perhaps matching TRBD1 (6 bases). The length of the CDR3 is 15 residues. V lost 3 bases to trimming and J lost 2 bases, with 17 bases between them. Per germline, CDR1 GTSNPN and CDR2 SVGIG (reference sequence). CDR3 sequence reads: CAWRPETGRAYEQYF. DNA of the CDR3: TGTGCCTGGAGGCCCGAGACAGGCCGAGCCTACGAGCAGTACTTC.

This clonotype came up many times. The rearrangement links TRBV7-8 to TRBJ2-3; the match to TRBD1 covers 7 bases. Germline CDR1 reads SGHVS; CDR2 reads FQNEAQ. After removal of 6 bases from V and 4 bases from J, the junction contained 4 bases not matched to a gene. The CDR3 is 13 residues long. DNA for the CDR3: TGTGCCAGCAGGCTACAGGGGTCAGATACGCAGTATTTT. Protein product: CASRLQGSDTQYF.

Notes on this clonotype: Being one base from a much bigger clone, this may be a read error. The gene calls are TRBV2 and TRBJ2-1; D uncertain. Trimming removed 0 bases at V and 13 bases at J, with 7 bases between. This CDR3 has 11 amino acids. Looked up from germline, CDR1 is SNHLY and CDR2 is FYNNEI. The CDR3 DNA follows: TGTGCCAGCAGTGAAGCGAAGACCCAGTTCTTC. Protein product: CASSEAKTQFF.

The V and J genes are TRBV20-1 and TRBJ1-2, with 11 positions matching TRBD1. The ends lost 5 bases at V and 3 bases at J; junction bases unmatched: 5. Germline V gene lookup returns CDR1 DFQATT and CDR2 SNEGSKA (reference sequence). The CDR3 has 14 residues. CDR3 in DNA: TGCAGTGCTGACCGGGGACAGGGGGACTATGGCTACACCTTC. It is translated as CSADRGQGDYGYTF.

This clonotype was observed at least ten times. The J gene is TRBJ2-1, the V gene TRBV7-8; D not resolved. The CDR3 runs to 13 residues. The germline gives CDR1 SGHVS, CDR2 FQNEAQ. The V and J ends lost 1 base and 8 bases respectively, with 9 bases between them. CDR3 residues: CASSLGAPDEQFF. The CDR3 coding sequence is TGTGCCAGCAGCTTAGGGGCACCCGATGAGCAGTTCTTC.

V usage is TRBV5-1 and J usage is TRBJ2-5; D remains ambiguous. V was cut by 0 bases and J by 5 bases, with 14 bases left in between. The CDR3 consists of 15 residues. Germline assignment: CDR1 SGHRS and CDR2 YFSETQ. The DNA of the CDR3 is TGCGCCAGCAGCTTGGAGGTCGGGCGGCCGGAGACCCAGTACTTC. Protein: CASSLEVGRPETQYF.

With regard to this clonotype: A much bigger clone sits one base away, suggesting this may be a read error. This sequence joins TRBV4-2 and TRBJ2-5, with D maybe TRBD2 (6 bases). Trimming took off 4 bases at V and 13 bases at J, with 25 bases between the two ends. Looked up from germline, CDR1 is LGHNA and CDR2 is YNFKEQ. The CDR3 has 15 residues. CDR3 DNA: TGTGCCAGCAGCCTAAGCCGGGACTCCCAAGAGGCCCGGTACTTC. This encodes CASSLSRDSQEARYF.

The rearrangement links TRBV7-2 to TRBJ2-1, with a weak D call TRBD2 (6 bases). Germline loops: CDR1 SGHTA, CDR2 FQGNSA. CDR3 length equals 17 residues. With 1 base removed from V and 0 bases from J, the gap between germline ends came to 13 bases. CDR3 in amino acids: CASSLEEGPASYNEQFF. CDR3 in DNA: TGTGCCAGCAGCTTAGAGGAGGGCCCTGCCTCCTACAATGAGCAGTTCTTC. Supplemented by reference TRBV7-2 and TRBJ2-1, the full variable domain reads GAGVSQSPSNKVTEKGKDVELRCDPISGHTALYWYRQSLGQGLEFLIYFQGNSAPDKSGLPSDRFSAERTGGSVSTLTIQRTQQEDSAVYLCASSLEEGPASYNEQFFGPGTRLTVL.

The gene calls are TRBV15 and TRBJ2-2; the D is unclear. The germline CDR1 and CDR2 sequences are LNHNV and YYDKDF (reference sequence). There are 13 residues in the CDR3. V was cut by 0 bases and J by 7 bases, with 6 bases left in between. Here the CDR3 DNA reads TGTGCCACCAGCAGAGACGAGATCGGGGAGCTGTTTTTT. It encodes CATSRDEIGELFF.

A word on this clonotype: A single base separates this from a much larger clone, so it may be a read error. This chain joins TRBV12-3 or TRBV12-4 and TRBJ1-2, with a weak D call TRBD1 (5 bases). The CDR3 length is 14 residues. CDR3 sequence: CVSASNRDGYGYTF. Written as DNA, the CDR3 is TGTGTCAGCGCGTCCAATCGGGACGGCTATGGCTACACCTTC.

The table lists this clonotype with a few counts. The chain joins TRBV2 to TRBJ2-3; 8 nucleotides line up with TRBD2. Trimming cost V 7 bases and J 6 bases; bases outside gene matches: 9. Germline CDR1 SNHLY, CDR2 FYNNEI. The CDR3 runs to 14 residues. The CDR3 region is CASTARGAWDTQYF. DNA for the CDR3: TGTGCCAGCACGGCGCGGGGGGCTTGGGATACGCAGTATTTT.

This clonotype was counted between two and nine times. The V call is TRBV5-1, the J call TRBJ1-1; 7 positions agree with TRBD1. V shed 4 bases and J 1 base; nucleotides not matched to a gene: 7. Germline CDR1 SGHRS, CDR2 YFSETQ. The CDR3 extends over 15 amino acids. Here the CDR3 DNA reads TGCGCCAGCAGCCCACTGGGACAGCCGAACACTGAAGCTTTCTTT. It is translated as CASSPLGQPNTEAFF.

This clonotype was detected a few times. The rearrangement links TRBV12-3 or TRBV12-4 to TRBJ1-6; D gene uncertain. The V end was cut by 2 bases, the J end by 7 bases, with 12 bases between. CDR3 length equals 15 residues. CDR3 in amino acids: CASSLRIGMNSPLHF. The CDR3 nucleotides read TGTGCCAGCAGTTTAAGAATCGGGATGAATTCACCCCTCCACTTT.